These T cell receptor beta chains were read from a single sample in a study of blood T cell repertoires in COVID-19. The method was immunoSEQ multiplex PCR; TCRdb's version includes in-frame clones alone and lacks a portion of them. The sample carries 130,000 or so clones, roughly 85% recorded once. The sample consisted of peripheral blood. These TCRs come from a human donor in a cohort sampled during active COVID-19. The CDR3 runs from the conserved cysteine through the conserved F or W. Each record gives: J gene, V gene, clone size, D gene, CDR3 protein, CDR3 DNA. D genes are given only for firm matches. A row's size may be missing; if present it is once, few, many or a size class.

J gene: TRBJ1-2; V gene: TRBV6-1; clone size: NA; D gene: NA; CDR3 protein: CASSDVQGRNGYTF; CDR3 DNA: TGTGCCAGCAGTGACGTACAGGGAAGGAATGGCTACACCTTC
J gene: TRBJ2-7; V gene: TRBV3-1/TRBV3-2; clone size: NA; D gene: NA; CDR3 protein: CASSQVAGFSYEQYF; CDR3 DNA: TGTGCCAGCAGCCAAGTTGCAGGGTTCTCCTACGAGCAGTACTTC
J gene: TRBJ2-7; V gene: TRBV4-2; clone size: few; D gene: TRBD2; CDR3 protein: CASSQAGTSGPYEQYF; CDR3 DNA: TGTGCCAGCAGCCAAGCCGGGACTAGCGGTCCCTACGAGCAGTACTTC
J gene: TRBJ2-7; V gene: TRBV28; clone size: NA; D gene: NA; CDR3 protein: CASSLARSAGEQYF; CDR3 DNA: TGTGCCAGCAGTTTGGCACGTTCAGCGGGTGAGCAGTACTTC
J gene: TRBJ1-2; V gene: TRBV15; clone size: once; D gene: NA; CDR3 protein: CATSRSGYGYTF; CDR3 DNA: TGTGCCACCAGCCGTTCCGGCTATGGCTACACCTTC
J gene: TRBJ2-7; V gene: TRBV6-2/TRBV6-3; clone size: NA; D gene: NA; CDR3 protein: CASSYGGARRNEQYF; CDR3 DNA: TGTGCCAGCAGTTACGGGGGGGCTAGGAGGAACGAGCAGTACTTC
J gene: TRBJ2-1; V gene: TRBV7-3; clone size: NA; D gene: NA; CDR3 protein: CASSLSRRLDNEQFF; CDR3 DNA: TGTGCCAGCAGCTTGTCGAGGCGGTTGGACAATGAGCAGTTCTTC
J gene: TRBJ2-1; V gene: TRBV6-6; clone size: once; D gene: TRBD2; CDR3 protein: CASAVAGDNNEQFF; CDR3 DNA: TGTGCCAGCGCGGTAGCGGGAGATAACAATGAGCAGTTCTTC
J gene: TRBJ2-1; V gene: TRBV5-6; clone size: NA; D gene: TRBD2; CDR3 protein: CASSPGAASGHEQFF; CDR3 DNA: TGTGCCAGCAGCCCGGGGGCAGCTAGCGGGCATGAGCAGTTCTTC
J gene: TRBJ2-1; V gene: TRBV7-6; clone size: NA; D gene: TRBD2; CDR3 protein: CASSSLPPSGGTYNEQFF; CDR3 DNA: TGTGCCAGCAGCTCGCTACCCCCTAGCGGGGGAACTTACAATGAGCAGTTCTTC
J gene: TRBJ2-3; V gene: TRBV6-6; clone size: NA; D gene: NA; CDR3 protein: CASSYSSRTDTQYF; CDR3 DNA: TGTGCCAGCAGTTACTCGAGCCGGACAGATACGCAGTATTTT
J gene: TRBJ2-7; V gene: TRBV5-4; clone size: NA; D gene: NA; CDR3 protein: CASSPAPRPRGYEQYF; CDR3 DNA: TGTGCCAGCAGCCCAGCTCCACGGCCAAGGGGGTACGAGCAGTACTTC
J gene: TRBJ2-7; V gene: TRBV5-4; clone size: NA; D gene: NA; CDR3 protein: CASSVRGQQYF; CDR3 DNA: TGTGCCAGCAGCGTGCGGGGCCAGCAGTACTTC
J gene: TRBJ2-1; V gene: TRBV30; clone size: NA; D gene: TRBD2; CDR3 protein: CACFPGLEANEQFF; CDR3 DNA: TGTGCCTGCTTCCCGGGACTAGAGGCCAATGAGCAGTTCTTC
J gene: TRBJ1-3; V gene: TRBV5-5; clone size: NA; D gene: NA; CDR3 protein: CASRDEGRGNTIYF; CDR3 DNA: TGTGCCAGCAGGGACGAGGGGAGGGGAAACACCATATATTTT
J gene: TRBJ1-2; V gene: TRBV18; clone size: NA; D gene: NA; CDR3 protein: CASSLDANYGYTF; CDR3 DNA: TGTGCCAGCTCACTAGATGCTAACTATGGCTACACCTTC
J gene: TRBJ2-7; V gene: TRBV6-2/TRBV6-3; clone size: NA; D gene: NA; CDR3 protein: CASSLMGRGYEQYF; CDR3 DNA: TGTGCCAGCAGTTTAATGGGCAGGGGATACGAGCAGTACTTC
J gene: TRBJ2-1; V gene: TRBV30; clone size: NA; D gene: TRBD2; CDR3 protein: CAWSIAGDSYNEQFF; CDR3 DNA: TGTGCCTGGAGTATAGCGGGAGACTCCTACAATGAGCAGTTCTTC
J gene: TRBJ2-3; V gene: TRBV4-3; clone size: NA; D gene: NA; CDR3 protein: CASSQDKTVLDTQYF; CDR3 DNA: TGCGCCAGCAGCCAAGATAAAACGGTCTTGGATACGCAGTATTTT
J gene: TRBJ2-1; V gene: TRBV9; clone size: once; D gene: NA; CDR3 protein: CASSVVSGPPGEQFF; CDR3 DNA: TGTGCCAGCAGCGTAGTTAGCGGTCCCCCCGGGGAGCAGTTCTTC
J gene: TRBJ2-5; V gene: TRBV30; clone size: once; D gene: NA; CDR3 protein: CAWSFGGQETQYF; CDR3 DNA: TGTGCCTGGAGTTTCGGCGGCCAAGAGACCCAGTACTTC
J gene: TRBJ2-2; V gene: TRBV24-1; clone size: NA; D gene: TRBD1; CDR3 protein: CATSDLKGGNTGELFF; CDR3 DNA: TGTGCCACCAGTGATTTAAAAGGGGGCAACACCGGGGAGCTGTTTTTT